These T cell receptor beta chains were read from a single sample in a study of beta chain features in type 1 diabetes. Here immunoSEQ multiplex PCR was the method, and the copy in TCRdb shows in-frame clones only, minus some. The sample includes under 200,000 clones, around 8.4% of them seen just once. Sequenced input: central memory CD4+ T cells from blood. The receptors here all came from a woman aged 18-29 years with type 1 diabetes. Each CDR3 is given with its conserved first and last residue. Expanded clones get a size class; other rows say once, few or many, or leave the size out.

size	J	V	CDR3
few	TRBJ1-2	TRBV2	CASSPRVDGYTF
many	TRBJ1-5	TRBV19	CASRPGDQPQHF
few	TRBJ1-5	TRBV7-2	CASSLWVMRGGQPQHF
few	TRBJ2-7	TRBV25-1	CASSDSRGQVDEQYF
few	TRBJ2-2	TRBV27	CASRVARLGGHPSGRDTGELFF
few	TRBJ2-7	TRBV5-5	CASSRGTGVSYEQYF
few	NA	TRBV28	CASSPGGGPTYEQYF
NA	TRBJ1-4	TRBV11-2	CASSLGGGQEKLFF
NA	TRBJ2-3	TRBV10-3	CAISDRLAYNTDTQYF
NA	TRBJ1-5	TRBV5-1	CASSSIQGSQPQHF
few	TRBJ2-7	TRBV5-6	CASSLVSGQGYEQYF
NA	TRBJ1-6	TRBV30	CAWSPRQGDSPLHF
few	TRBJ2-5	TRBV7-2	CSGAFSLQETQYF
NA	TRBJ2-7	TRBV29-1	CSVDGGARYEQYF
NA	TRBJ1-3	TRBV7-9	CASSQMAAGNTIYF
NA	TRBJ2-3	TRBV7-2	CASSWRQGPDTQYF
few	TRBJ2-2	TRBV2	CASSEARGRGELFF